What follows are 21 T cell receptor beta chains derived from one specimen sequenced in a study of OX40 agonist ivuxolimab in advanced cancers. Produced via immunoSEQ multiplex PCR; TCRdb's table is partial and in-frame only. Found here are roughly 80,000 clones, roughly 90% of them singletons; the top ten hold approximately 2.4%. Sequencing was performed on CD4+ or CD8+ T cells sorted from blood, taken in a trial of the OX40 agonist ivuxolimab. Receptors were obtained from an adult with an advanced solid tumor such as melanoma, head and neck, liver or kidney cancer.

The gene calls are TRBV5-6 and TRBJ2-2; weak D call: TRBD1 (5 bases). Per germline, CDR1 SGHDT and CDR2 YYEEEE. The CDR3 is 16 amino acids. V was trimmed by 2 bases and J by 3 bases, leaving 14 bases between them. The DNA for the CDR3 is TGTGCCAGCAGCTTAAAAGGGGCGCAGGACACCGGGGAGCTGTTTTTT. As protein: CASSLKGAQDTGELFF.

This chain connects TRBV10-3 to TRBJ1-2; 7 bases agree with TRBD1. V dropped 8 bases and J dropped 0; count of bases not matched to a gene: 6. Germline V gives CDR1 ENHRY, CDR2 SYGVKD. The CDR3 runs to 14 residues. The chain's CDR3 is CAIQDRDPNYGYTF. In nucleotides, the CDR3 is TGTGCCATCCAAGACAGGGACCCTAACTATGGCTACACCTTC.

V and J are TRBV18 and TRBJ2-7, with TRBD2 identical over 9 bases. The CDR3 extends over 15 amino acids. Losses at the gene ends were 5 bases for V and 5 bases for J; bases not matched to a gene: 10. From germline, CDR1 is KGHSH and CDR2 LQKENI. The CDR3 sequence: CASSALRGGRDEQYF. CDR3 nucleotides: TGTGCCAGCTCAGCTCTGCGGGGCGGGAGGGACGAGCAGTACTTC.

This chain uses TRBV18 with TRBJ2-5; the D is unclear. Germline-derived CDR1 and CDR2 are KGHSH and LQKENI. The CDR3 has 12 residues. Trimming cost V 3 bases and J 2 bases, with 4 bases left between them. CDR3 in DNA: TGTGCCAGCTCACCGGGGCAAGAGACCCAGTACTTC. Amino acids: CASSPGQETQYF.

The CDR3 spells CASRDDRVRVEAFF. Written as DNA, the CDR3 is TGTGCCAGCAGGGATGACAGGGTCCGGGTTGAAGCTTTCTTT. The J gene is TRBJ1-1, the V gene TRBV7-8; TRBD1 matches at 7 bases. Germline V CDR1 and CDR2: SGHVS, FQNEAQ. The CDR3 consists of 14 residues. V dropped 6 bases and J dropped 7; count of bases not matched to a gene: 11.

This chain uses TRBV19 with TRBJ1-5; D unclear. CDR3 length: 12 residues. Germline V gene lookup returns CDR1 LNHDA and CDR2 SQIVND (reference sequence). V dropped 2 bases and J dropped 4 bases, with 3 bases sitting between them. The CDR3 region is CASSIMNQPQHF. For the CDR3, the DNA is TGTGCCAGTAGTATAATGAATCAGCCCCAGCATTTT.

The chain couples TRBV4-2 to TRBJ2-7, with 10 bases identical to TRBD2. This CDR3 comprises 16 residues. Germline loops: CDR1 LGHNA, CDR2 YNFKEQ. The junction had 6 bases not matched to a gene; V was cut back by 2 bases and J by 2 bases. CDR3 loop: CASSQLALAGTYEQYF. CDR3 DNA sequence: TGTGCCAGCAGCCAACTTGCACTAGCGGGAACCTACGAGCAGTACTTC.

Concerning this clone itself: At one boundary the junction diverges from the germline segment, which might be a read error. The chain joins TRBV5-4 to TRBJ1-2; TRBD1 matches at 9 bases. There are 15 residues in the CDR3. Per germline, CDR1 SGHNT and CDR2 YYREEE (reference sequence). The CDR3 spells CASSLDRDRVYGYTF. Here the CDR3 DNA reads TGTGCCAGCAGTTTGGACCGGGACAGGGTCTATGGCTACACCTTC.

The chain couples TRBV29-1 to TRBJ1-1; D is uncertain. This CDR3 region has 13 residues. Germline assignment: CDR1 SQVTM and CDR2 ANQGSEA. With 0 bases removed from V and 5 bases from J, the gap between germline ends came to 10 bases. CDR3: CSVEESRTTEAFF. DNA of the CDR3: TGCAGCGTTGAAGAGTCAAGAACGACTGAAGCTTTCTTT.

The chain couples TRBV6-5 to TRBJ1-1, with no clear D. From germline, CDR1 is MNHEY and CDR2 SVGAGI. The CDR3 totals 14 residues. V dropped 2 bases and J dropped 4 bases, with 11 bases sitting between them. For the CDR3, the DNA is TGTGCCAGCAGTTACGGGGTGGGAGTCACTGAAGCTTTCTTT. Residues: CASSYGVGVTEAFF.

This clone was seen a single time. The rearrangement links TRBV6-5 to TRBJ2-7; D is uncertain. Germline V lookup: CDR1 MNHEY, CDR2 SVGAGI. CDR3 length equals 15 residues. Trimming stripped 6 bases from V and 3 bases from J, with 18 bases between. In DNA form, the CDR3 reads TGTGCCAGCAGACCTCGTGCGGTCCAATTCTACGAGCAGTACTTC. It encodes CASRPRAVQFYEQYF.

The rearrangement links TRBV4-1 to TRBJ1-2; no definite D call. Trimming removed 1 base from V and 4 bases from J, with 16 bases in between. Germline CDR1 MGHRA, CDR2 YSYEKL. The CDR3 is made up of 16 amino acids. Written as DNA, the CDR3 is TGCGCCAGCAGCCAAGTAGACCGAAAAAGTCCCTATGGCTACACCTTC. The encoded protein is CASSQVDRKSPYGYTF.

This chain links TRBV14 with TRBJ2-1; 10 nucleotides align to TRBD1. The germline CDR1 and CDR2 sequences are SGHDN and FVKESK. The CDR3 totals 17 residues. Germline trimming cut 3 bases from V and 7 bases from J; bases unmatched to any gene: 12. The DNA for the CDR3 is TGTGCCAGCAGCCATCAACTCCGGGACAGGGGCCGGAATGAGCAGTTCTTC. Residues: CASSHQLRDRGRNEQFF.

The chain carries TRBV5-8 and TRBJ2-3; D is perhaps TRBD2 (7 bases). Trimming left V 5 bases short and J 9 bases short, with 22 bases between. The CDR3 runs 15 residues. The germline gives CDR1 SGHTS, CDR2 YDEGEE. This CDR3 is CASSGFGGGPATQYF. CDR3 sequence (DNA): TGTGCCAGCAGTGGGTTTGGCGGGGGCCCCGCCACGCAGTATTTT.

CDR3 protein: CASSPLGTSGYEQYF. The CDR3 DNA sequence: TGTGCCAGCTCACCCCTGGGGACTAGCGGATACGAGCAGTACTTC. The chain combines TRBV18 with TRBJ2-7, with 11 bases identical to TRBD2. The ends lost 3 bases at V and 4 bases at J; junction bases unmatched: 5. CDR3 length: 15 residues. Germline V gene sequence: CDR1 KGHSH, CDR2 LQKENI.

This chain joins TRBV21-1 and TRBJ2-2; no check of the table's D call, TRBD1, against the DNA was made. TRBV21-1 is a recognized pseudogene. The CDR3 is 16 residues long. For the CDR3, the DNA is TGTGCCAGGCTTGGGGCAGGGCCACCGAACACCGGGGAGCTGTTTTTT. This sequence encodes CARLGAGPPNTGELFF.

The chain uses TRBV2 and TRBJ1-2; no clear D. The CDR3 has 13 amino acids. The ends were cut back, 8 bases at V and 0 bases at J, with 10 bases in the middle. CDR1 is SNHLY, CDR2 FYNNEI, per germline. DNA of the CDR3: TGTGCCAGCCCCGCACCAACTAACTATGGCTACACCTTC. It encodes CASPAPTNYGYTF.

V gene TRBV2 combines with J gene TRBJ1-2, with TRBD1 matching 8 bases. Germline V gene data show CDR1 as SNHLY and CDR2 as FYNNEI. The CDR3 is 16 residues long. The V segment lost 1 base and the J segment 5 bases; nucleotides outside the gene matches: 9. The CDR3 here is CASSEVWTGFGYGYTF. The DNA for the CDR3 is TGTGCCAGCAGTGAAGTATGGACAGGGTTCGGGTATGGCTACACCTTC.

The chain links TRBV6-6 to TRBJ1-6; D is undetermined. The CDR3 consists of 13 residues. Trimming shortened V by 6 bases and J by 10 bases, and 13 bases separated the two germline ends. CDR1 and CDR2 (germline): MNHNY, SVGAGI (reference sequence). CDR3 amino acids: CASRNSERSPLHF. CDR3 nucleotides: TGTGCCAGCAGAAATTCAGAGAGGTCACCCCTCCACTTT.

For the CDR3, the DNA is TGCGCCAGCAGCTTGGTAGGGCGGACAGGGGAAGCTAATGGCTACACCTTC. This translates into CASSLVGRTGEANGYTF. This chain links TRBV5-1 with TRBJ1-2, with 9 positions matching TRBD1. The J segment lost 6 bases and the V segment lost 0 bases, leaving 12 bases of the junction unmatched. This CDR3 contains 17 residues. The germline CDR1 and CDR2 sequences are SGHRS and YFSETQ.

The J gene is TRBJ1-2, the V gene TRBV5-1; 7 bases are shared with TRBD1. The CDR3 consists of 13 residues. Germline V lookup: CDR1 SGHRS, CDR2 YFSETQ. V lost 7 bases and J lost 8; bases outside the gene matches: 11. CDR3 amino acids: CASGTGQNEGYTF. As DNA, the CDR3 is TGCGCCAGCGGTACGGGACAGAACGAGGGCTACACCTTC.